What follows is one T cell receptor beta chain and its context. The data belong to a study of T cell changes during pregnancy in multiple sclerosis. Germline CDR1 reads ENHRY; CDR2 reads SYGVKD. Trimming removed 5 bases from V and 2 bases from J; junction bases left unmatched: 0. This CDR3 contains 13 residues. Clones were sequenced by immunoSEQ multiplex PCR, and TCRdb holds only the in-frame ones, with some missing. Of over 70,000 clones listed, 90% to 95% are singletons. The receptor's source is a female donor in good health, enrolled as a control in a pregnancy study. The chain employs TRBV10-3 and TRBJ1-3; 7 nucleotides align to TRBD1. Sequences were derived from peripheral blood, sampled in the first trimester of pregnancy. The CDR3 spells CAISTGAGNTIYF. DNA for the CDR3: TGTGCCATCAGTACAGGGGCTGGAAACACCATATATTTT.